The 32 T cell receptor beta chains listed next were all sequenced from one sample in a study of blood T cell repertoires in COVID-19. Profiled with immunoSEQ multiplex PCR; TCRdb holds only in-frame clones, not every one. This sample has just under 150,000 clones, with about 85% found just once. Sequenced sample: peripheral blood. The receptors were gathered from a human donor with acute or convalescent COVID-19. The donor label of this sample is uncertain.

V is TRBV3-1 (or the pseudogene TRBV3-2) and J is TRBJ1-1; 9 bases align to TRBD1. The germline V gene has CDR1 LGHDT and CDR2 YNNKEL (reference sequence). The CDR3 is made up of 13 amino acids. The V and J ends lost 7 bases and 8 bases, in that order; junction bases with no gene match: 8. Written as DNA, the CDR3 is TGTGCCAGCATCGGACAGGGGTTAGGAGAAGCTTTCTTT. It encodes CASIGQGLGEAFF.

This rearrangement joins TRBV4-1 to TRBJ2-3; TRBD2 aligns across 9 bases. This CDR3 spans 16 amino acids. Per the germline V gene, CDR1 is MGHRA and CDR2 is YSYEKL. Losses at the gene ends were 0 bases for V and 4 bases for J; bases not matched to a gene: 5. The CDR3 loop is CASSQDIGLAPDTQYF. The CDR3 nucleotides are TGCGCCAGCAGCCAAGATATCGGACTAGCGCCAGATACGCAGTATTTT.

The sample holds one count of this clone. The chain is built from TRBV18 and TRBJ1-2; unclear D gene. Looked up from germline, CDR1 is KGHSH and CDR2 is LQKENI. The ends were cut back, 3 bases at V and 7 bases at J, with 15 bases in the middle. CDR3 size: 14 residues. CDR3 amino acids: CASSPVDGSGGYTF. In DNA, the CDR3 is TGTGCCAGCTCACCCGTTGACGGCTCAGGTGGCTACACCTTC.

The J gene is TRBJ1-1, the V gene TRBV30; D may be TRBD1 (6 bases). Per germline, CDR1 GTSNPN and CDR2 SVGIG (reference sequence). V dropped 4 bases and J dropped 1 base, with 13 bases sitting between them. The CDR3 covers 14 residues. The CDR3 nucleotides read TGTGCCTGGACAATCAGGACAGAGAACACTGAAGCTTTCTTT. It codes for CAWTIRTENTEAFF.

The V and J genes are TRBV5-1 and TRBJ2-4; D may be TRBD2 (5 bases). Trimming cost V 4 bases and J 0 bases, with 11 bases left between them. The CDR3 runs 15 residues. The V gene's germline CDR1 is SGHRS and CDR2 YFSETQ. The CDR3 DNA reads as TGCGCCAGCAGCGCGGGTGGGGTAGCCAAAAACATTCAGTACTTC. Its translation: CASSAGGVAKNIQYF.

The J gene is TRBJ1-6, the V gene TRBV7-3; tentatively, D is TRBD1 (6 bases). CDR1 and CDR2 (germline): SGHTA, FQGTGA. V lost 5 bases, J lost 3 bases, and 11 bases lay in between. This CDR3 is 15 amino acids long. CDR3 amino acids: CASSHGQFYNSPLHF. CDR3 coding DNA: TGTGCCAGCAGCCATGGACAGTTCTATAATTCACCCCTCCACTTT.

The CDR3 nucleotides are TGTGCCAGCAGTCAAATGACAGGTGGGGGTAAAGCTTTCTTT. Amino acid sequence: CASSQMTGGGKAFF. This chain connects TRBV27 to TRBJ1-1, with D perhaps matching TRBD1 (6 bases). The ends were cut back, 5 bases at V and 9 bases at J, with 19 bases in the middle. Germline CDR1 is MNHEY and CDR2 is SMNVEV (reference sequence). CDR3 length: 14 amino acids.

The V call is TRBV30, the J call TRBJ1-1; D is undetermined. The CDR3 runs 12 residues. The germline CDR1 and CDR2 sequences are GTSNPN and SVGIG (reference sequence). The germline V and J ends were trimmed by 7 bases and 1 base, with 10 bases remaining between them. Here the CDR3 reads CASTPQNTEAFF. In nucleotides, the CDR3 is TGTGCCTCCACGCCACAGAACACTGAAGCTTTCTTT.

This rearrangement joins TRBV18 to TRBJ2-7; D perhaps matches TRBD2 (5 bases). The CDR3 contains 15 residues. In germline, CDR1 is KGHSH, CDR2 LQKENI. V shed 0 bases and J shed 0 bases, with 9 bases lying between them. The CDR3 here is CASSPPGLISYEQYF. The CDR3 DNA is TGTGCCAGCTCACCACCCGGACTGATCTCCTACGAGCAGTACTTC. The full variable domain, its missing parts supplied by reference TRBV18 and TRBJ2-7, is NAGVMQNPRHLVRRRGQEARLRCSPMKGHSHVYWYRQLPEEGLKFMVYLQKENIIDESGMPKERFSAEFPKEGPSILRIQQVVRGDSAAYFCASSPPGLISYEQYFGPGTRLTVT.

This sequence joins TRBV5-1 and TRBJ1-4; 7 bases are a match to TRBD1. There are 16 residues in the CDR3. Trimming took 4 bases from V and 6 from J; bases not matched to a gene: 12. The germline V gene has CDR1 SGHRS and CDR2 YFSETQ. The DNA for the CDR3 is TGCGCCAGCAGCAATGGAGTGGGGACAGCTCATGAAAAACTGTTTTTT. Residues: CASSNGVGTAHEKLFF.

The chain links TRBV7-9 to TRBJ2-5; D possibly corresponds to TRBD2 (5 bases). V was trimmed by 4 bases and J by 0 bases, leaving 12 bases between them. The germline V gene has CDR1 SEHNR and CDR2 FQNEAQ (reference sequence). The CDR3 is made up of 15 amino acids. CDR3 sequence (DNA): TGTGCCAGCAGCTCAGGACTTGAGTACCAAGAGACCCAGTACTTC. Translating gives CASSSGLEYQETQYF.

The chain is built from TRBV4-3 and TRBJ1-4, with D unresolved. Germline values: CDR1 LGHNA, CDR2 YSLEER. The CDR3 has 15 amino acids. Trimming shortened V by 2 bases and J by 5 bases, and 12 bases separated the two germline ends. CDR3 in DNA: TGCGCCAGCAGCCAACGAGGAGACCCAAATGAAAAACTGTTTTTT. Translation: CASSQRGDPNEKLFF.

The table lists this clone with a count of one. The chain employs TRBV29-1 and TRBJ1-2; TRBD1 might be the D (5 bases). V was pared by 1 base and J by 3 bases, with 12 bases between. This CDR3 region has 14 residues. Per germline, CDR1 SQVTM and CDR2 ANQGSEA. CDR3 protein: CSVEALDSYYGYTF. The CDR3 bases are TGCAGCGTTGAAGCCCTTGACAGTTACTATGGCTACACCTTC.

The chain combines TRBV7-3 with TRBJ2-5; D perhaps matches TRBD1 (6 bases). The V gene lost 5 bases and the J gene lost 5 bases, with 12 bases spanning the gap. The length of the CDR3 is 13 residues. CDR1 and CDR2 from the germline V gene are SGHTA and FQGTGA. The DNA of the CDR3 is TGTGCCAGCAGCCCAGGGGCTCAGGAGACCCAGTACTTC. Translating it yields CASSPGAQETQYF.

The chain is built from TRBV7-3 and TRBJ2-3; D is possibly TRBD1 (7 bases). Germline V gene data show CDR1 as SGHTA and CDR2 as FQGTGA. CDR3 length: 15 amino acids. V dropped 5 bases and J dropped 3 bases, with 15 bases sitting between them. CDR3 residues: CASSHPGGRTDTQYF. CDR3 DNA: TGTGCCAGCAGCCATCCAGGGGGGCGGACAGATACGCAGTATTTT.

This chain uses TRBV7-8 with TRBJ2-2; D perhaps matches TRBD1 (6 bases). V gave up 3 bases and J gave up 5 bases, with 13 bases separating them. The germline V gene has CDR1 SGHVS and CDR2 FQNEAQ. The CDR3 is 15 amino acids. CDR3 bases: TGTGCCAGCAGCTTCCCAGGCAGGGGAACCGGGGAGCTGTTTTTT. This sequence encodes CASSFPGRGTGELFF.

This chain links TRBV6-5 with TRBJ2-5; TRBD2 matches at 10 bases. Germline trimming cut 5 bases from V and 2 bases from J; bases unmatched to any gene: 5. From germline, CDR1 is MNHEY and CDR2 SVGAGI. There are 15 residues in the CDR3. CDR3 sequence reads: CASSPRTSGQETQYF. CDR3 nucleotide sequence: TGTGCCAGCAGTCCTCGGACTAGCGGACAAGAGACCCAGTACTTC.

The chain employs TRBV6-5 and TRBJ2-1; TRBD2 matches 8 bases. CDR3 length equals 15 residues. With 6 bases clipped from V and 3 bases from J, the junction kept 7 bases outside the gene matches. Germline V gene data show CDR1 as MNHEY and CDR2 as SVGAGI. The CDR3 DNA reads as TGTGCCAGCAGGATGGGACTAGAAGGCTACAATGAGCAGTTCTTC. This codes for CASRMGLEGYNEQFF.

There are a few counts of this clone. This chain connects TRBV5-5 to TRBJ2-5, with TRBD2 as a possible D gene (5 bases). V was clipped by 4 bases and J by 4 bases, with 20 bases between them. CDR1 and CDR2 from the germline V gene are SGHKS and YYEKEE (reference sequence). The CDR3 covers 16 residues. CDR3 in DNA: TGTGCCAGCAGCCCATGGAGCGGCAGGTCGAGAGAGACCCAGTACTTC. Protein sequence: CASSPWSGRSRETQYF.

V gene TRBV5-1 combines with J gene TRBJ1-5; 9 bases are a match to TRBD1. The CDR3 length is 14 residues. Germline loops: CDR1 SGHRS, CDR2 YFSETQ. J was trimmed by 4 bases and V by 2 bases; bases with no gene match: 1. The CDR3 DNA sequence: TGCGCCAGCAGCTTACAGGGGGCGAATCAGCCCCAGCATTTT. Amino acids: CASSLQGANQPQHF.

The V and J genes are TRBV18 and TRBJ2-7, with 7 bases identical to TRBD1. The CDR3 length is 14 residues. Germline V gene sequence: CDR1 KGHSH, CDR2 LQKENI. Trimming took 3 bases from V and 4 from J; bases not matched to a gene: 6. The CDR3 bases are TGTGCCAGCTCACCCGAAATGGGACAGTACGAGCAGTACGTC. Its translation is CASSPEMGQYEQYV.

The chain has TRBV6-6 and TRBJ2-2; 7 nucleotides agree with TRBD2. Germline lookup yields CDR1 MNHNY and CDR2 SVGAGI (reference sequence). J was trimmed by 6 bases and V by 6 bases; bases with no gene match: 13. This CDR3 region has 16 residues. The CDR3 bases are TGTGCCAGCAGCCGTCTAGCGGCACCGCCCTCCGGGGAGCTGTTTTTT. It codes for CASSRLAAPPSGELFF.

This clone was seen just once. As DNA, the CDR3 is TGTGCCAGCTCACCATTTGACGGAGACGCGAACACCGGGGAGCTGTTTTTT. Its translation: CASSPFDGDANTGELFF. The rearrangement uses TRBV18 and TRBJ2-2; no clear D. Germline V CDR1 and CDR2: KGHSH, LQKENI. The length of the CDR3 is 17 residues. The V end lost 2 bases, the J end lost 0 bases, and 13 bases lay between the germline ends.

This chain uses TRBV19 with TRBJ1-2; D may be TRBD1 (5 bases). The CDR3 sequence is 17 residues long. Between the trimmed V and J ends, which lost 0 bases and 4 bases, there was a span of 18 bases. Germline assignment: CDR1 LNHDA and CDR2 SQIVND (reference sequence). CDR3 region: CASSIDPRGLNGYGYTF. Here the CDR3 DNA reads TGTGCCAGTAGTATAGATCCCCGGGGACTCAATGGCTATGGCTACACCTTC.

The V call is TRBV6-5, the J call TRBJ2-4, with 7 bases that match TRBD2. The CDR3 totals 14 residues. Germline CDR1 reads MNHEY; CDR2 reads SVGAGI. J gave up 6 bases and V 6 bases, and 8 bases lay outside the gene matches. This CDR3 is CASRGLTGINIQYF. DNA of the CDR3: TGTGCCAGCAGGGGACTAACGGGGATAAACATTCAGTACTTC.

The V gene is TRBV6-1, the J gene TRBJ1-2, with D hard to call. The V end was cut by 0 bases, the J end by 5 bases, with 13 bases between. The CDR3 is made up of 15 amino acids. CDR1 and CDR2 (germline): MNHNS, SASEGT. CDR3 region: CASSEAGEGGYGYTF. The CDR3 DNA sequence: TGTGCCAGCAGTGAAGCGGGTGAGGGCGGATATGGCTACACCTTC.

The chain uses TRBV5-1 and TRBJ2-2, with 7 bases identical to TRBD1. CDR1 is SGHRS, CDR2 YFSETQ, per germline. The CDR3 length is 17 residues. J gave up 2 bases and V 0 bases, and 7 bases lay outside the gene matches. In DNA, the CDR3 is TGCGCCAGCAGCTTGGCGGGACAGAGGCTTAACACCGGGGAGCTGTTTTTT. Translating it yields CASSLAGQRLNTGELFF.

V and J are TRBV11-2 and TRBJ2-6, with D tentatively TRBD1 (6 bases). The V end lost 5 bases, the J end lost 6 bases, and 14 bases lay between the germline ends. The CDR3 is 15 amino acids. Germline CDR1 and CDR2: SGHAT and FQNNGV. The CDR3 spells CASSQDRILANVLTF. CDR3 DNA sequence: TGTGCCAGCAGCCAAGACAGGATCTTGGCCAACGTCCTGACTTTC. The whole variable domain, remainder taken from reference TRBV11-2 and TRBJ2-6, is EAGVAQSPRYKIIEKRQSVAFWCNPISGHATLYWYQQILGQGPKLLIQFQNNGVVDDSQLPKDRFSAERLKGVDSTLKIQPAKLEDSAVYLCASSQDRILANVLTFGAGSRLTVL.

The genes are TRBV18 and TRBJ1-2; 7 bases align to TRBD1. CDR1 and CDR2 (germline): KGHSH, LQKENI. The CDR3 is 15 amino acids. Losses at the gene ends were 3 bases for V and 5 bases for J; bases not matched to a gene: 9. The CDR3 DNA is TGTGCCAGCTCACCGACGACAGGGATACAGTATGGCTACACCTTC. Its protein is CASSPTTGIQYGYTF. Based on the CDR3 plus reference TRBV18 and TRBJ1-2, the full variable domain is NAGVMQNPRHLVRRRGQEARLRCSPMKGHSHVYWYRQLPEEGLKFMVYLQKENIIDESGMPKERFSAEFPKEGPSILRIQQVVRGDSAAYFCASSPTTGIQYGYTFGSGTRLTVV.

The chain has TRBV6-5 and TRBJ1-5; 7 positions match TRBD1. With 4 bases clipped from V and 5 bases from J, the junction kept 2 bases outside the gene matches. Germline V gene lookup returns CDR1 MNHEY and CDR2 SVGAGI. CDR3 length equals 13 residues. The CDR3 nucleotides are TGTGCCAGCAGTTTTCAGGGGGATCAGCCCCAGCATTTT. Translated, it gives CASSFQGDQPQHF.

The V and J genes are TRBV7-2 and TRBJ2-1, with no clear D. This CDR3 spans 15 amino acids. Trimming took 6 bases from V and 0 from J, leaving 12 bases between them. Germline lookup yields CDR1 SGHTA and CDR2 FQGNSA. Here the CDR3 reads CASRPAPGSYNEQFF. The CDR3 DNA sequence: TGTGCCAGCAGACCAGCGCCTGGCTCCTACAATGAGCAGTTCTTC.

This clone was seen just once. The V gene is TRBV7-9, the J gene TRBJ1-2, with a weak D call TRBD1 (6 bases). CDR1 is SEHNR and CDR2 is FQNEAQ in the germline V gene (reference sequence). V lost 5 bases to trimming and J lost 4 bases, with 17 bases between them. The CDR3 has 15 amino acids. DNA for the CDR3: TGTGCCAGCAGCCAGCGGACAGAATTCCTCTATGGCTACACCTTC. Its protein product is CASSQRTEFLYGYTF. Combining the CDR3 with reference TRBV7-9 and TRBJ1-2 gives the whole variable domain DTGVSQNPRHKITKRGQNVTFRCDPISEHNRLYWYRQTLGQGPEFLTYFQNEAQLEKSRLLSDRFSAERPKGSFSTLEIQRTEQGDSAMYLCASSQRTEFLYGYTFGSGTRLTVV.